This note documents a single T cell receptor (beta chain) sequence. This clone may be a read error of a much larger clone one base away. This sample is part of a study of blood T cell repertoires in COVID-19. Study-wide context: Acute and convalescent COVID-19 specimens originated in the United States, Italy and Spain. The analysed material was cDNA or gDNA that came from T cells, B-cell-depleted T cells, or PBMCs.

The table came from immunoSEQ multiplex PCR; TCRdb's copy has only in-frame clones and leaves some out. The sample lists 250,000 or so clones; 90% were seen once. In terms of age and location, participants ranged from roughly 18 to 90 years and lived in 24 US areas. Trimming cost V 3 bases and J 0 bases, with 5 bases left between them. The V gene's germline CDR1 is SGDLS and CDR2 YYNGEE. CDR3 length: 13 amino acids. This sequence was found in a woman aged 25 to 39 with acute COVID-19. The source material was PBMCs or T cells enriched from blood (not recorded which). The chain carries TRBV9 and TRBJ2-3; D gene uncertain. Here the CDR3 reads CASSATSTDTQYF. The CDR3 bases are TGTGCCAGCAGCGCGACTAGCACAGATACGCAGTATTTT.